This is a list of T cell receptor beta chains from one sample in a study of blood T cell repertoires in COVID-19. Libraries were prepared by immunoSEQ multiplex PCR; TCRdb keeps only in-frame clonotypes and omits some of them. This table has about 170,000 clones, less than 85% appearing once. Sequenced: PBMCs or T cells enriched from blood (not recorded which). These receptors were collected from a woman in her 50s who had recovered from COVID-19. Each CDR3 is given with its conserved first and last residue. The D gene is left open where the match is weak. Some rows mark clone size as missing; the rest say once, few, many or name a class of expanded clone.

V gene	clone size	J gene	D gene	CDR3 DNA	CDR3 protein
TRBV7-8	NA	TRBJ2-1	TRBD1	TGTGCCAGCAGCCGAACAGGGGGCCTTTACAATGAGCAGTTCTTC	CASSRTGGLYNEQFF
TRBV18	NA	TRBJ2-3	TRBD2	TGTGCCAGCTCACCACCGGGTCGGGGGGGGCCAGATACGCAGTATTTT	CASSPPGRGGPDTQYF
TRBV29-1	NA	TRBJ2-1	TRBD2	TGCAGCGACGAACTAGCGGGAGTAGGAAATGAGCAGTTCTTC	CSDELAGVGNEQFF
TRBV27	NA	TRBJ1-2	NA	TGTGCCAGCAGGCCGTCGGGGTCGGCCTATGGCTACACCTTC	CASRPSGSAYGYTF
TRBV19	NA	TRBJ1-5	NA	TGTGCCAGTAGTATAGATCAGGCGTATAGCAATCAGCCCCAGCATTTT	CASSIDQAYSNQPQHF
TRBV28	NA	TRBJ1-2	NA	TGTGCCAGCAGATCCCCGACAGGATATGGCTACACCTTC	CASRSPTGYGYTF
TRBV7-2	once	TRBJ1-2	TRBD1	TGTGCCAGCAGCCCTCGGGACAGGGCTCATAACTATGGCTACACCTTC	CASSPRDRAHNYGYTF
TRBV3-1/TRBV3-2	NA	TRBJ1-5	NA	TGTGCCAGCAGCCCATTTGACGGGATGCCCCAGCATTTT	CASSPFDGMPQHF
TRBV11-2	once	TRBJ1-2	NA	TGTGCCAGCACCCCGACGGGGGACACCTTC	CASTPTGDTF
TRBV19	once	TRBJ2-1	TRBD2	TGTGCCAGTAGTGCTCTAGCGGGGGGGCGATACAATGAGCAGTTCTTC	CASSALAGGRYNEQFF
TRBV2	NA	TRBJ1-5	NA	TGTGCCAGCAGGAGGGAGGGCCCTAATCAGCCCCAGCATTTT	CASRREGPNQPQHF
TRBV28	NA	TRBJ1-1	NA	TGTGCCATCAGCACACAGCCGAACACTGAAGCTTTCTTT	CAISTQPNTEAFF
TRBV4-3	NA	TRBJ1-1	NA	TGCGCCAGCAGCCAAGGTGCCAGTAAGACTGAAGCTTTCTTT	CASSQGASKTEAFF
TRBV2	NA	TRBJ2-6	NA	TGTGCCAGCAGTGAAGAAACTGGACAGATTCTTGGCCTGACTTTC	CASSEETGQILGLTF
TRBV27	NA	TRBJ1-2	NA	TGTGCCAGCAGTTCCGCCCGGTTTAACGATCCTAACTATGGCTACACCTTC	CASSSARFNDPNYGYTF
TRBV4-3	NA	TRBJ1-3	NA	TGCGCCAGCAGCCAAGGACTCGGTACAGGGAGTGGAAACACCATATATTTT	CASSQGLGTGSGNTIYF
TRBV6-1	NA	TRBJ1-5	NA	TGTGCCAGCAGTGACACAGGGTTCAATCAGCCCCAGCATTTT	CASSDTGFNQPQHF
TRBV30	once	TRBJ1-5	NA	TGTGCCTGGAGTGCCGGGATTAGCAATCAGCCCCAGCATTTT	CAWSAGISNQPQHF
TRBV6-5	NA	TRBJ2-1	NA	TGTGCCAGCCTAGCCGACCGTCGGGGAAACAATGAGCAGTTCTTC	CASLADRRGNNEQFF
TRBV7-2	NA	TRBJ1-2	NA	TGTGCCAGCAGCCAACAGAAGATCTATGGCTACACCTTC	CASSQQKIYGYTF
TRBV18	NA	TRBJ1-2	NA	TGTGCCAGCTCGCCATCAGATAACTATGGCTACACCTTC	CASSPSDNYGYTF
TRBV30	NA	TRBJ2-1	NA	TGTGCCTGGAGTGTACCCAGGGGCTATGAGCAGTTCTTC	CAWSVPRGYEQFF
TRBV27	few	TRBJ1-1	NA	TGTGCCAGCAGTTTCCTGTCAGGACAGCCAGAAGCTTTCTTT	CASSFLSGQPEAFF
TRBV5-6	NA	TRBJ2-1	TRBD2	TGTGCCAGCAGCTGGGGGAAACTAGCGGGAGTTAGGAATGAGCAGTTCTTC	CASSWGKLAGVRNEQFF
TRBV19	NA	TRBJ1-6	NA	TGTGCCAGTAGTATCTTCCGGAGCTCCTATAATTCACCCCTCCACTTT	CASSIFRSSYNSPLHF
TRBV6-2/TRBV6-3	NA	TRBJ1-4	NA	TGTGCCAGCAGTTACTTCGGTGAAAAACTGTTTTTT	CASSYFGEKLFF
TRBV27	NA	TRBJ1-2	NA	TGTGCCAGCTCACGGGCGGGGGTCTATGGCTACACCTTC	CASSRAGVYGYTF
TRBV7-2	NA	TRBJ1-2	NA	TGTGCCAGCAGCCCGAGGAGGGGCGGGGGGCAAGGTGGCTACACCTTC	CASSPRRGGGQGGYTF
TRBV18	NA	TRBJ1-2	NA	TGTGCCAGCTCACCGCTGCGACAGGCTCATAATGGCTACACCTTC	CASSPLRQAHNGYTF
TRBV18	many	TRBJ1-5	NA	TGTGCCAGCTCACTCACAAACGATCAGCCCCAGCATTTT	CASSLTNDQPQHF
TRBV30	NA	TRBJ2-5	TRBD2	TGTGCCTGGAGTACTCCAGCGGGAAGGGAAGAGACCCAGTACTTC	CAWSTPAGREETQYF
TRBV18	NA	TRBJ1-1	NA	TGTGCCAGCTCCCCATCCCTGGGAGCCATGAACACTGAAGCTTTCTTT	CASSPSLGAMNTEAFF
TRBV4-3	once	TRBJ2-1	TRBD2	TGCGCCAGCAGCCAGGAAGCAGCGGGATTCTACAATGAGCAGTTCTTC	CASSQEAAGFYNEQFF
TRBV5-1	NA	TRBJ1-2	NA	TGCGCCAGCAGCTTGGTCCCAGATAACTATGGCTACACCTTC	CASSLVPDNYGYTF
TRBV10-1	NA	TRBJ1-2	NA	TGCGCCAGCAGTCAGGGTCCATATGGCTACACCTTC	CASSQGPYGYTF
TRBV11-2	NA	TRBJ1-6	TRBD1	TGTGCCAGCAGCTTGGAAGGGACAGATAATTCACCCCTCCACTTT	CASSLEGTDNSPLHF
TRBV5-6	many	TRBJ1-2	NA	TGTGCCAGCAGCCCAGTAAAATACAGGGAAAACTATGGCTACACCTTC	CASSPVKYRENYGYTF
TRBV30	NA	TRBJ1-1	TRBD1	TGTGCCTGGAGCGAAGGGGGCCGGACTGAAGCTTTCTTT	CAWSEGGRTEAFF
TRBV6-4	NA	TRBJ2-3	NA	TGTGCCAGCAGTGACTTTGGCCTCAGCACAGATACGCAGTATTTT	CASSDFGLSTDTQYF
TRBV2	few	TRBJ1-2	NA	TGTGCCAGCAGGAAGCAGGACTATGGCTACACCTTC	CASRKQDYGYTF
TRBV7-9	NA	TRBJ1-2	TRBD1	TGTGCCAGCAGCTCGGACAGGGGCTACACCTTC	CASSSDRGYTF
TRBV5-4	NA	TRBJ2-5	NA	TGTGCCAGCAGCCCCGGAGGTGGAGGGGGCAGGGAGACCCAGTACTTC	CASSPGGGGGRETQYF
TRBV27	once	TRBJ2-5	TRBD1	TGTGCCAGCAATACCTTACAGGGGGAGACCCAGTACTTC	CASNTLQGETQYF
TRBV12-3/TRBV12-4	NA	TRBJ1-6	NA	TGTGCCAGCATGCCAGGGGCTAATTCACCCCTCCACTTT	CASMPGANSPLHF
TRBV27	NA	TRBJ2-6	TRBD1	TGTGCCAGCAGGGGAGGGACAGGGCGGCTGGGGGCCAACGTCCTGACTTTC	CASRGGTGRLGANVLTF
TRBV15	NA	TRBJ1-2	TRBD1	TGTGCCACCAGCAGCACCTCTTTTGGACAGGGGTTTTGGGGTGGCTACACCTTC	CATSSTSFGQGFWGGYTF
TRBV5-8	NA	TRBJ1-2	TRBD1	TGTGCCAGCAGCGCCGATGACAGGGGACGTGGCTACACCTTC	CASSADDRGRGYTF
TRBV28	NA	TRBJ1-2	TRBD1	TGTGCCAGCAGGCCGGGACAGGGGACTGGCTACACCTTC	CASRPGQGTGYTF
TRBV5-5	NA	TRBJ1-1	TRBD1	TGTGCCAGCAGCAGGGGGCAGGTAGATACTGAAGCTTTCTTT	CASSRGQVDTEAFF
TRBV11-3	NA	TRBJ1-2	NA	TGTGCCAGCAGCTTAAACGGCTATGGCTACACCTTC	CASSLNGYGYTF
TRBV27	NA	TRBJ1-6	NA	TGTGCCAGCAGTTTGCGCAACCAGGCCCGCTCCTATAATTCACCCCTCCACTTT	CASSLRNQARSYNSPLHF
TRBV5-6	once	TRBJ2-1	NA	TGTGCCAGCAGCCAGTACAATGAGCAGTTCTTC	CASSQYNEQFF
TRBV29-1	NA	TRBJ1-3	NA	TGCAGCGTTGACATGCGACGAGGCCCTGGAAACACCATATATTTT	CSVDMRRGPGNTIYF
TRBV15	NA	TRBJ2-3	TRBD2	TGTGCCACCATACTAGCGGGGTACACAGATACGCAGTATTTT	CATILAGYTDTQYF